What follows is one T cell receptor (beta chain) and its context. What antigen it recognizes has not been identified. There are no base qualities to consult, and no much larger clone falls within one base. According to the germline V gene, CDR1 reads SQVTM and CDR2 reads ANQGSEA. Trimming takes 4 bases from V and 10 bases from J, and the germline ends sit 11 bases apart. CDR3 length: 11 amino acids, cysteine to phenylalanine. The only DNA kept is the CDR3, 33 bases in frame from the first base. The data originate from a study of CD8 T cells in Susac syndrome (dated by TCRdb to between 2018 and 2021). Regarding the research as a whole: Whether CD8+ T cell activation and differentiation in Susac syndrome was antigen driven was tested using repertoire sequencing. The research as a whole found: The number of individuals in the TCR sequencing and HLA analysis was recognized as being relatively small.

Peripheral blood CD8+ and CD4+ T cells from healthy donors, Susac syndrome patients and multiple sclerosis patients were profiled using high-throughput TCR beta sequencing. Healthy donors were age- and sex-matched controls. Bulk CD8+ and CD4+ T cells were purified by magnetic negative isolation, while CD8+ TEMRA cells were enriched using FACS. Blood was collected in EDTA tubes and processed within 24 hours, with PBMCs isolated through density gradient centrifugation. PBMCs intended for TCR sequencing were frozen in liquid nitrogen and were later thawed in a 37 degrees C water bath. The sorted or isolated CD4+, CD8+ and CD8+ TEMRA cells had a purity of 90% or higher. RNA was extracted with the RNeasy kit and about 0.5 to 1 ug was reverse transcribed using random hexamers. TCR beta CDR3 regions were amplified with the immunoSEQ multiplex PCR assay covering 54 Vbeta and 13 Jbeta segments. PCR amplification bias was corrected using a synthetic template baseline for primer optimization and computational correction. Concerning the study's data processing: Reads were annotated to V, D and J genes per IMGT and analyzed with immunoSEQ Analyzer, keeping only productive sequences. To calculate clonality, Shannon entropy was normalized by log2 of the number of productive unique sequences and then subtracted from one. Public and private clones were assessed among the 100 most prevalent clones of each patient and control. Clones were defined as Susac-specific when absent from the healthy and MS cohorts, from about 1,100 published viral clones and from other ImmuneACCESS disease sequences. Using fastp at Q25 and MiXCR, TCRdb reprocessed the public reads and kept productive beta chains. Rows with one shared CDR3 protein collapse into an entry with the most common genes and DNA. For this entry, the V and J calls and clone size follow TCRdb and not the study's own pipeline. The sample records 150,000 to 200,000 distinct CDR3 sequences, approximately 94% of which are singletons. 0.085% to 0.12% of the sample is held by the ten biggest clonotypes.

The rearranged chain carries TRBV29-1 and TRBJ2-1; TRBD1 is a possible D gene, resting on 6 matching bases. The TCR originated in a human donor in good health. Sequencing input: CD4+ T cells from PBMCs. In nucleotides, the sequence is TGCAGCGTTGCCAGGGGCGGAGAGCAGTTCTTC. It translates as CSVARGGEQFF.